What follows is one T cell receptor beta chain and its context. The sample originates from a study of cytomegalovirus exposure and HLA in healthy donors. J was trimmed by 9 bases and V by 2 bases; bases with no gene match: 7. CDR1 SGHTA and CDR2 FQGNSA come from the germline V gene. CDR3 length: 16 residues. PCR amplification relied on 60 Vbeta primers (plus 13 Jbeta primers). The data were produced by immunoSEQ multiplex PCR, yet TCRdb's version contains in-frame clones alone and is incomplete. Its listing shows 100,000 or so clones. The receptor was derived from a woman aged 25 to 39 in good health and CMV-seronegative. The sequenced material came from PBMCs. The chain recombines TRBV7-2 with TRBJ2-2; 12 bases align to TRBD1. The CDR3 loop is CASSLQAGTGGRELFF. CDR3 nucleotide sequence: TGTGCCAGCAGCTTACAGGCCGGGACAGGGGGCCGGGAGCTGTTTTTT.